Only a few counts were recorded for the clone carrying this TCR beta chain. Its antigen remains unidentified. Trimming cost V 2 bases and J 3 bases, with 9 bases left between them. Germline assignment: CDR1 SGHTS and CDR2 YDEGEE. The length of the CDR3 is 14 residues. The repertoire was sequenced with immunoSEQ multiplex PCR; TCRdb's copy has only in-frame clones and lacks some. There are roughly 67,000 clones in the sample; about nine tenths occur only once, and 0.38% lies in the top ten. This specimen comes from a study of OX40 agonist ivuxolimab in advanced cancers. The overall study: Patients assigned to dose escalation were diagnosed with hepatocellular carcinoma, melanoma, renal cell or head and neck cancer.

Study-wide findings and caveats: Clonal expansion in partial responders at 0.1-3.0 mg/kg ranked among the lowest. With doses of 0.1 to 3.0 mg/kg, CD4+ and CD8+ blood T cells had undergone clonal expansion by week 6.

Sequences were derived from CD4+ or CD8+ T cells sorted from blood, sampled in a trial of the OX40 agonist ivuxolimab. The chain combines TRBV5-8 with TRBJ1-5; D is uncertain. The source is an adult with an advanced solid tumor such as melanoma, head and neck, liver or kidney cancer. This chain's CDR3 is CASSFPGINQPQHF. Here the CDR3 DNA reads TGTGCCAGCAGCTTTCCCGGGATCAATCAGCCCCAGCATTTT. The full variable domain, in which reference TRBV5-8 and TRBJ1-5 provide the parts outside the CDR3, is EAGVTQSPTHLIKTRGQQATLRCSPISGHTSVYWYQQALGLGLQFLLWYDEGEERNRGNFPPRFSGRQFPNYSSELNVNALELEDSALYLCASSFPGINQPQHFGDGTRLSIL.